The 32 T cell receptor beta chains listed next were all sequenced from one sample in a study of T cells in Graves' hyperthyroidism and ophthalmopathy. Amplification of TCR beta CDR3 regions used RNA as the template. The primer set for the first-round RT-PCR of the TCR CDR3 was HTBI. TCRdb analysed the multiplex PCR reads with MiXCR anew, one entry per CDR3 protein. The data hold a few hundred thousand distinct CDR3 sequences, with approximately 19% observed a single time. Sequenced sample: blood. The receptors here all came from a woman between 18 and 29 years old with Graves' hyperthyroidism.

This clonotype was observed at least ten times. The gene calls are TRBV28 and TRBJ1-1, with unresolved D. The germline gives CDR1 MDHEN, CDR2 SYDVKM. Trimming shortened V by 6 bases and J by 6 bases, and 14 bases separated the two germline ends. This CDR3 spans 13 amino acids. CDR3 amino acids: CASSREGMPEAFF. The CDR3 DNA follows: TGTGCCAGCAGCCGAGAAGGGATGCCTGAAGCTTTCTTT.

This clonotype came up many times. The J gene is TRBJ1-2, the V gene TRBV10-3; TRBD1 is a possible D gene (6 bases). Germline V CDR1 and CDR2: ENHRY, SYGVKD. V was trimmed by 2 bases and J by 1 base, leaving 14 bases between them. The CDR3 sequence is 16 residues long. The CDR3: CAISEPYLGGNYGYTF. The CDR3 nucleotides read TGTGCCATCAGTGAGCCTTACTTAGGGGGTAACTATGGCTACACCTTC.

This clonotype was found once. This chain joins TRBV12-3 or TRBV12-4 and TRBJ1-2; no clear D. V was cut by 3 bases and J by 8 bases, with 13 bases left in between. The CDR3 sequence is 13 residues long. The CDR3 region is CASSLSYRKGYTF. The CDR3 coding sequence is TGTGCCAGCAGTTTGTCTTACAGAAAGGGCTACACCTTC.

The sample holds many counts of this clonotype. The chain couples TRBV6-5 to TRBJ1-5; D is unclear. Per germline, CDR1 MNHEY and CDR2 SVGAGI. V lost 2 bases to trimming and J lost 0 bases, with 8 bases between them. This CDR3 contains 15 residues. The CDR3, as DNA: TGTGCCAGCAGTTACAGAGGTTATAGCAATCAGCCCCAGCATTTT. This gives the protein CASSYRGYSNQPQHF.

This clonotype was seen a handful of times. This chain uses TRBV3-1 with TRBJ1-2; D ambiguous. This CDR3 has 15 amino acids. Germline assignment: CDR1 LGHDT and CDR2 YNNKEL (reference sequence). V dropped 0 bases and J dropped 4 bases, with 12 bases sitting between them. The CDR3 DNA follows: TGTGCCAGCAGCCAAGAGCGGATGGCCACCTATGGCTACACCTTC. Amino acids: CASSQERMATYGYTF.

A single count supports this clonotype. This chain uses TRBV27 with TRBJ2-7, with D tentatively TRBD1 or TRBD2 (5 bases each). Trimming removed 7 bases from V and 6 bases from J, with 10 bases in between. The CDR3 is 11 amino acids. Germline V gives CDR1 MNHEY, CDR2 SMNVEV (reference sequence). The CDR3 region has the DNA TGTGCCAGCAAAAAGGGGAGCGAGCAGTACTTC. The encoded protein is CASKKGSEQYF.

CDR3 nucleotides: TGTGCCAGTAGTATGGCCGGGGTGGGCTACACTGAAGCTTTCTTT. The encoded protein is CASSMAGVGYTEAFF. The rearrangement links TRBV19 to TRBJ1-1; D unclear. CDR3 length equals 15 residues. From germline, CDR1 is LNHDA and CDR2 SQIVND (reference sequence). Trimming stripped 3 bases from V and 3 bases from J, with 14 bases between.

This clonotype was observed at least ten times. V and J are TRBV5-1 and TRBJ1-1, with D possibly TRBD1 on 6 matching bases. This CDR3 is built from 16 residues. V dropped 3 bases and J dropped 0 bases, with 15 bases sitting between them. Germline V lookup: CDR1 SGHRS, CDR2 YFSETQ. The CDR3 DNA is TGCGCCAGCAGCTCTGATCCCCAGGGGATGAACACTGAAGCTTTCTTT. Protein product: CASSSDPQGMNTEAFF.

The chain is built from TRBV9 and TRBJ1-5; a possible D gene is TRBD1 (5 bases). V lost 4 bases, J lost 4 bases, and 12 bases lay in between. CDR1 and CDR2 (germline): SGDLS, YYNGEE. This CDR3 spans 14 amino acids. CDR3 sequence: CASSPRGFNQPQHF. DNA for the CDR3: TGTGCCAGCAGCCCGAGGGGATTTAATCAGCCCCAGCATTTT.

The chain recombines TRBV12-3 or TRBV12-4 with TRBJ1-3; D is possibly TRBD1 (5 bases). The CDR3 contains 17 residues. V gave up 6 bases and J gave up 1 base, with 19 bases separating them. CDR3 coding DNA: TGTGCCAGCAGCCCCCGGGACCTCTTATTTTCTGGAAACACCATATATTTT. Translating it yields CASSPRDLLFSGNTIYF.

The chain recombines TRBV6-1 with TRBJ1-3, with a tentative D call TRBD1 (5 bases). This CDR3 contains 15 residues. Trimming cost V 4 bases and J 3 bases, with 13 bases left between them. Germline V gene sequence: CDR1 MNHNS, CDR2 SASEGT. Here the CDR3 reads CASSAFAGIGNTIYF. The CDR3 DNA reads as TGTGCCAGCAGTGCCTTCGCAGGGATTGGAAACACCATATATTTT.

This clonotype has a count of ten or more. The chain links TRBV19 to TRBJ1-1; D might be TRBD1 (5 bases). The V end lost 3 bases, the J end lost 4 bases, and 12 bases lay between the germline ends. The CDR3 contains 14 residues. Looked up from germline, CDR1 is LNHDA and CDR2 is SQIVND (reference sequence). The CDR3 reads CASSMGQGVTEAFF. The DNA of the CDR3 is TGTGCCAGTAGTATGGGCCAGGGCGTCACTGAAGCTTTCTTT.

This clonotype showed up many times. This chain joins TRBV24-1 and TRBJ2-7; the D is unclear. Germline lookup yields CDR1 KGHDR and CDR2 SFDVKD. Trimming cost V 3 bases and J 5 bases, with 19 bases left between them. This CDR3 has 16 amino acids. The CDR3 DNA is TGTGCCACCAGTGATCCTCTATTGTGGGATTTCGACGAGCAGTACTTC. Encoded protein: CATSDPLLWDFDEQYF.

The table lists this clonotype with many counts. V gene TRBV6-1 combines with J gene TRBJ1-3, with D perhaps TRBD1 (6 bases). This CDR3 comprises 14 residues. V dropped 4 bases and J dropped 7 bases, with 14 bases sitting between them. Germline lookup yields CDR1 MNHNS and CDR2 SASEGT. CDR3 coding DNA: TGTGCCAGCAGTGTCCGACAGGCGGGCAACACCATATATTTT. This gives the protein CASSVRQAGNTIYF.

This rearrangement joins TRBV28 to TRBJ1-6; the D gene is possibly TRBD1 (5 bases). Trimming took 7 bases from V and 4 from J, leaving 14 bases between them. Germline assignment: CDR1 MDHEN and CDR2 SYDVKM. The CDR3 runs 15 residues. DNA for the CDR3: TGTGCCAGCATCCCGGGACCGCGGTATAATTCACCCCTCCACTTT. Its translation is CASIPGPRYNSPLHF.

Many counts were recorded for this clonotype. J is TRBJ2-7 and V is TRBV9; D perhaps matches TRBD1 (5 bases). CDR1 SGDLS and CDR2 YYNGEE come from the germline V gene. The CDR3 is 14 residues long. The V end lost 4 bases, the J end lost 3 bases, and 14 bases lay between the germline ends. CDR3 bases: TGTGCCAGCAGCCCGCAGGGTCTATTCTACGAGCAGTACTTC. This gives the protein CASSPQGLFYEQYF.

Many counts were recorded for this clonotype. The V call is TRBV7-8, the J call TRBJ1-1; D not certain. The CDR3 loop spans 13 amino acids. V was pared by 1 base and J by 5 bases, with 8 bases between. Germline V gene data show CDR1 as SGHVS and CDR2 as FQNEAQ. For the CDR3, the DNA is TGTGCCAGCAGCTTAGTAAGGGTAACTGAAGCTTTCTTT. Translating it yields CASSLVRVTEAFF.

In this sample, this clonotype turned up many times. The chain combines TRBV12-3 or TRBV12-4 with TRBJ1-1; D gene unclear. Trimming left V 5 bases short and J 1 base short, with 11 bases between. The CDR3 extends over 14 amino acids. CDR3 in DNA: TGTGCCAGCAGTCCCCAAGTGGCGAACACTGAAGCTTTCTTT. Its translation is CASSPQVANTEAFF.

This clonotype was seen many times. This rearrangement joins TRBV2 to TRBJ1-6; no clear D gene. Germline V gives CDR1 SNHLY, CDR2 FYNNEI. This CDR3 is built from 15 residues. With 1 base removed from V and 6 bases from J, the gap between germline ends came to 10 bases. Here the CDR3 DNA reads TGTGCCAGCAGTGAAGGGGCAGAGGGTAATTCACCCCTCCACTTT. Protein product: CASSEGAEGNSPLHF. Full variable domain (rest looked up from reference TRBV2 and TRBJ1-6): EPEVTQTPSHQVTQMGQEVILRCVPISNHLYFYWYRQILGQKVEFLVSFYNNEISEKSEIFDDQFSVERPDGSNFTLKIRSTKLEDSAMYFCASSEGAEGNSPLHFGNGTRLTVT.

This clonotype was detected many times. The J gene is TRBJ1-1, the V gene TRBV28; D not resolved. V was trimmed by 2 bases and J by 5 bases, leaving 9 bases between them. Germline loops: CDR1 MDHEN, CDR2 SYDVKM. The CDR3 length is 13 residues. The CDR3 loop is CASSLAPGTEAFF. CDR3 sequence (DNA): TGTGCCAGCAGTTTAGCCCCGGGAACTGAAGCTTTCTTT. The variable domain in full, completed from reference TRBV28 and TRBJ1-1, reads DVKVTQSSRYLVKRTGEKVFLECVQDMDHENMFWYRQDPGLGLRLIYFSYDVKMKEKGDIPEGYSVSREKKERFSLILESASTNQTSMYLCASSLAPGTEAFFGQGTRLTVV.

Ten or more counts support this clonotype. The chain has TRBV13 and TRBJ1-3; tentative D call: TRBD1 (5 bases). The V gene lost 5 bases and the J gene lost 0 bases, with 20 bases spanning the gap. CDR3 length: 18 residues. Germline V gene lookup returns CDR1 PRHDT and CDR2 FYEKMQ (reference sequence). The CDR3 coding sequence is TGTGCCAGCAGCGCACAGGAGGAGGCCACCTTCTCTGGAAACACCATATATTTT. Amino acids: CASSAQEEATFSGNTIYF.

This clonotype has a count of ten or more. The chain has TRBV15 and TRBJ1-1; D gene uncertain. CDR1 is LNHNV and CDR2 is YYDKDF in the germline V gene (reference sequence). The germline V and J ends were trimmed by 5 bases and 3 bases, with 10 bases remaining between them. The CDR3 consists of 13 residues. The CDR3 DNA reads TGTGCCACCAGCGTGCGGAGGGACACTGAAGCTTTCTTT. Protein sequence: CATSVRRDTEAFF.

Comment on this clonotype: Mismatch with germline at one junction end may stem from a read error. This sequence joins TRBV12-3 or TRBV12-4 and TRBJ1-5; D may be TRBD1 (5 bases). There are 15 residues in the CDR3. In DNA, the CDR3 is TGTGCCAGCAGTTTAAGGGGAACTAGCTATCAGCCTCAGCATTTT. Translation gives CASSLRGTSYQPQHF.

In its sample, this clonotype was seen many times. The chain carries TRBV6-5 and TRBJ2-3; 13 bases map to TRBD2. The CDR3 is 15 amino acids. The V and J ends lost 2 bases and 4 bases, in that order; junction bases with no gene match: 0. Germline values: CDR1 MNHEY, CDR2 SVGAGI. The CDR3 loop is CASSYTSGGADTQYF. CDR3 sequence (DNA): TGTGCCAGCAGTTACACTAGCGGGGGGGCAGATACGCAGTATTTT.

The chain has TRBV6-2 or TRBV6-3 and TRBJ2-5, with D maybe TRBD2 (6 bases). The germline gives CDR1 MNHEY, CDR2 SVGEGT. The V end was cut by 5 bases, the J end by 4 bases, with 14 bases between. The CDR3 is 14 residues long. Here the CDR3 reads CASSPRLGGETQYF. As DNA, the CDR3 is TGTGCCAGCAGTCCGAGACTAGGAGGAGAGACCCAGTACTTC.

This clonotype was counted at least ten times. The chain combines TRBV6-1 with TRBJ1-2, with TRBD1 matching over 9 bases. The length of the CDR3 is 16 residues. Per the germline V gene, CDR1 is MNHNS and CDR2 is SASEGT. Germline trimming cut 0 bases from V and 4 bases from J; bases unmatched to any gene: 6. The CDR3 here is CASSEASGQGIYGYTF. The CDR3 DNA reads TGTGCCAGCAGTGAAGCCTCGGGACAGGGTATCTATGGCTACACCTTC.

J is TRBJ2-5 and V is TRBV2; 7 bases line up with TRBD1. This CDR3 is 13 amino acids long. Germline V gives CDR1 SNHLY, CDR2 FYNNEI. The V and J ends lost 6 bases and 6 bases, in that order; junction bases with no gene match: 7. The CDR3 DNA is TGTGCCAGCAGAGGACAGGTCCTGAAGACCCAGTACTTC. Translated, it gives CASRGQVLKTQYF.

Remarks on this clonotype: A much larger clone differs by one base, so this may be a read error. The CDR3: CAARGAYEQYF. Written as DNA, the CDR3 is TGTGCCGCCAGGGGAGCCTACGAGCAGTACTTC. The chain joins TRBV10-3 to TRBJ2-7; a weak D match, TRBD1 (6 bases). Trimming took off 11 bases at V and 2 bases at J, with 10 bases between the two ends. Germline assignment: CDR1 ENHRY and CDR2 SYGVKD. CDR3 length equals 11 residues.

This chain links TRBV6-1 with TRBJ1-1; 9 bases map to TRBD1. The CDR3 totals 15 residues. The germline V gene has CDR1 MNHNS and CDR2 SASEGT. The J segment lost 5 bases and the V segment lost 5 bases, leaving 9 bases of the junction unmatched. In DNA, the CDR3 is TGTGCCAGCAGTAAGGGGGACAGGGTTTGGACTGAAGCTTTCTTT. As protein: CASSKGDRVWTEAFF.

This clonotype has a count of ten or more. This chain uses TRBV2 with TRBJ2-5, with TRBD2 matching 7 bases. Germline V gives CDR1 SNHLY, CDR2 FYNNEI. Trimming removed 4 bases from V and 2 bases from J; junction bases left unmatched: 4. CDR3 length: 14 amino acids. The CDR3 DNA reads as TGTGCCAGCAGTGTACTAGCGATTCAAGAGACCCAGTACTTC. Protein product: CASSVLAIQETQYF.

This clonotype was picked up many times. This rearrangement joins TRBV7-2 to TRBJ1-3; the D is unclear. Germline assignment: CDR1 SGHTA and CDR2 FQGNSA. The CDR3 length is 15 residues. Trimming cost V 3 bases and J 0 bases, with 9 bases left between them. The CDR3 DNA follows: TGTGCCAGCAGCTTTTACGCGAGCTCTGGAAACACCATATATTTT. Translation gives CASSFYASSGNTIYF. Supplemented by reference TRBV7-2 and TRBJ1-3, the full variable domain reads GAGVSQSPSNKVTEKGKDVELRCDPISGHTALYWYRQSLGQGLEFLIYFQGNSAPDKSGLPSDRFSAERTGGSVSTLTIQRTQQEDSAVYLCASSFYASSGNTIYFGEGSWLTVV.

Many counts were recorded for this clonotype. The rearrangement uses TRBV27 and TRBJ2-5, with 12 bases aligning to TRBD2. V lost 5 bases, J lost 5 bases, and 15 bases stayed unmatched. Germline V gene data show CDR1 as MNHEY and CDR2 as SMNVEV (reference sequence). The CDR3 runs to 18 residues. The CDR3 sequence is CASSPGLAGTYPQETQYF. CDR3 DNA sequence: TGTGCCAGCAGTCCTGGACTAGCGGGGACCTACCCCCAGGAGACCCAGTACTTC.